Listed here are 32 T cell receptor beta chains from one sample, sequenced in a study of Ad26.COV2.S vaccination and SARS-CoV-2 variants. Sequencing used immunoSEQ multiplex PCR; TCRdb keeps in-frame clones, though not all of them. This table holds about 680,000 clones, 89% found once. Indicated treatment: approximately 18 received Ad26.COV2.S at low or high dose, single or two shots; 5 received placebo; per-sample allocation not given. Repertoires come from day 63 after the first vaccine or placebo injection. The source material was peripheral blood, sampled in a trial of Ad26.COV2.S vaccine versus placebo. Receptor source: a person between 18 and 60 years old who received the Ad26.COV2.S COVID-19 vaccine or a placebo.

In nucleotides, the CDR3 is TGTGCCACGTGGAAGGGTAATTCACCCCTCCACTTT. Amino acids: CATWKGNSPLHF. The chain combines TRBV6-5 with TRBJ1-6; D gene unclear. The CDR3 has 12 amino acids. V was clipped by 10 bases and J by 6 bases, with 10 bases between them. Germline assignment: CDR1 MNHEY and CDR2 SVGAGI.

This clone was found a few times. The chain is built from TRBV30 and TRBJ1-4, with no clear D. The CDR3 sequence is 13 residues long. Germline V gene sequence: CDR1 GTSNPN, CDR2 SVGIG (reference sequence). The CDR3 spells CARRAEFNEKLFF. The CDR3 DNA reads TGTGCTCGGAGGGCGGAGTTTAATGAAAAACTGTTTTTT.

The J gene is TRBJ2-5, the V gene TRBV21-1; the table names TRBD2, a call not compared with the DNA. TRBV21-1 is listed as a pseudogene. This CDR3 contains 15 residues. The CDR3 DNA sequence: TGTGCCAGCAGCAACCTACTAGCGGACCAAGAGACCCAGTACTTC. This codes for CASSNLLADQETQYF.

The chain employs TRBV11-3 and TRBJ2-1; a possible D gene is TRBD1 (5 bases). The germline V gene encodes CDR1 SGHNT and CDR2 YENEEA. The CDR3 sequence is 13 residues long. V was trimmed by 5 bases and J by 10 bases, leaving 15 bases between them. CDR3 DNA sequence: TGTGCCAGCAGCCAGTTAGGGGTTTCAGAGCAGTTCTTC. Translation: CASSQLGVSEQFF.

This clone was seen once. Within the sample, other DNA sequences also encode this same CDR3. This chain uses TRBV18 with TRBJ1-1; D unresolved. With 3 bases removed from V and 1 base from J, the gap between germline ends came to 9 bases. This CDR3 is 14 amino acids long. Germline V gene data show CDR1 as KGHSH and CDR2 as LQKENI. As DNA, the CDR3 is TGTGCCAGCTCACCCCTAGGCGGGAACACTGAAGCTTTCTTT. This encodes CASSPLGGNTEAFF.

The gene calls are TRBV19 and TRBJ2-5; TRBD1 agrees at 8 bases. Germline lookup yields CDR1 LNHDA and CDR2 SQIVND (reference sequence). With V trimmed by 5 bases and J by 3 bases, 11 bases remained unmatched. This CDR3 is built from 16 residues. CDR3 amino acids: CASSFLRAGGEETQYF. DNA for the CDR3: TGTGCCAGTAGTTTCTTGAGGGCAGGGGGCGAAGAGACCCAGTACTTC.

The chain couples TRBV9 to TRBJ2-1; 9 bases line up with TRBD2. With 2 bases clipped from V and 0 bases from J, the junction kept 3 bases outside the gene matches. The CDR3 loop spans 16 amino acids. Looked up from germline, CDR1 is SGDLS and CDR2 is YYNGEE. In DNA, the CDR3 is TGTGCCAGCAGCGTCTTTAGCGGGGGCTCCTACAATGAGCAGTTCTTC. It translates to CASSVFSGGSYNEQFF.

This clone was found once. CDR3 coding DNA: TGTGCCAGTTGCTTGTCGGTGTACAATGAGCAGTTCTTC. This gives the protein CASCLSVYNEQFF. This rearrangement joins TRBV10-3 to TRBJ2-1; D unresolved. V dropped 10 bases and J dropped 4 bases, with 14 bases sitting between them. The CDR3 is made up of 13 amino acids. CDR1 is ENHRY and CDR2 is SYGVKD in the germline V gene.

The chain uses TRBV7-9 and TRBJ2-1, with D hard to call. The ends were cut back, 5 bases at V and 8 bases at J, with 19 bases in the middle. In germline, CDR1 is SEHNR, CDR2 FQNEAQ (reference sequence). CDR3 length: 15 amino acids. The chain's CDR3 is CASSHHYLGDDEQFF. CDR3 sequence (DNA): TGTGCCAGCAGCCATCACTATCTCGGAGACGATGAGCAGTTCTTC.

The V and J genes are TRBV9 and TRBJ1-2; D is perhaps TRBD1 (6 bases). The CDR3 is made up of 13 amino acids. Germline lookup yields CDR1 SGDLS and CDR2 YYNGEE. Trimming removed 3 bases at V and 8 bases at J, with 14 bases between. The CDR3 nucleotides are TGTGCCAGCAGCGCTACCTCGGGGACAGGCTACACCTTC. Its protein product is CASSATSGTGYTF.

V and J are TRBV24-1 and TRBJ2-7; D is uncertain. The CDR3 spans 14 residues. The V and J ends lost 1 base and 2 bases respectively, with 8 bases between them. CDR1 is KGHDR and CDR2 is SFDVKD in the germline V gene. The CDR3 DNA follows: TGTGCCACCAGTGATTTATCCAGTCCCTACGAGCAGTACTTC. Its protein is CATSDLSSPYEQYF.

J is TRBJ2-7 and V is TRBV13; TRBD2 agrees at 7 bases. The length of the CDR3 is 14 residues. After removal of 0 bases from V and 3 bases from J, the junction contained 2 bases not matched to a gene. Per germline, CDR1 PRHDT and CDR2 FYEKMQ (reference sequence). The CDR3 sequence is CASSLGASGYEQYF. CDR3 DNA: TGTGCCAGCAGCTTAGGGGCTAGCGGCTACGAGCAGTACTTC.

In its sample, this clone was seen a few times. The CDR3 nucleotides read TGTGCCAGCAGTAGGACAGGGGGCGCCGCCTACGAGCAGTACTTC. This codes for CASSRTGGAAYEQYF. This sequence joins TRBV7-2 and TRBJ2-7; 11 bases line up with TRBD1. The V gene end was trimmed by 6 bases and the J gene end by 2 bases; junction bases not matched to a gene: 6. There are 15 residues in the CDR3. CDR1 and CDR2 from the germline V gene are SGHTA and FQGNSA.

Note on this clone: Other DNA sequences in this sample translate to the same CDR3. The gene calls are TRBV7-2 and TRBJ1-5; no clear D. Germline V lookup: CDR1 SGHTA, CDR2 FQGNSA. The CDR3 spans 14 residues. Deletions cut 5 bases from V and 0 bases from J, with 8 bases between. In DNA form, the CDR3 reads TGTGCCAGCAGCCCCGGAACTAGCAATCAGCCCCAGCATTTT. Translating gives CASSPGTSNQPQHF.

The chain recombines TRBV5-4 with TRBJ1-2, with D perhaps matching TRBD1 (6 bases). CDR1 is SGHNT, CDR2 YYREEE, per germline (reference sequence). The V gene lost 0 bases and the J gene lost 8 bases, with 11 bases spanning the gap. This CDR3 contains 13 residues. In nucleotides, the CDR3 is TGTGCCAGCAGCTTGGCCGGGGGGCGAGGCTACACCTTC. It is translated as CASSLAGGRGYTF.

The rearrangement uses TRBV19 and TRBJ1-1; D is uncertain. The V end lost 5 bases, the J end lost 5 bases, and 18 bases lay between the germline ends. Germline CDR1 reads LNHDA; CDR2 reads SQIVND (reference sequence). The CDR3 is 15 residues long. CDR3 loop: CASSGSRVVGTEAFF. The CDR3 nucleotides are TGTGCCAGTAGTGGCTCTCGGGTCGTGGGAACTGAAGCTTTCTTT.

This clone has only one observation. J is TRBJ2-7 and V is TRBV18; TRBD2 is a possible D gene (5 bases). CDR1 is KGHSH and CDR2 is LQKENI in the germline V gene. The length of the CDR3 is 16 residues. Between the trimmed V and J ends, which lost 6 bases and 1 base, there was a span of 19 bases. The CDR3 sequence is CASSPNPPGGSYEQYF. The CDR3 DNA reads TGTGCCAGCTCTCCAAACCCCCCTGGCGGGTCCTACGAGCAGTACTTC.

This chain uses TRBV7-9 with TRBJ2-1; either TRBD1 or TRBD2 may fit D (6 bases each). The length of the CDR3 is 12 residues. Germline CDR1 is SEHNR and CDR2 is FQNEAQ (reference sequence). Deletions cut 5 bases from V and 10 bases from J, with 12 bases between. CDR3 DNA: TGTGCCAGCAGCCATCTGGGGGGCGAGCAGTTCTTC. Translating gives CASSHLGGEQFF.

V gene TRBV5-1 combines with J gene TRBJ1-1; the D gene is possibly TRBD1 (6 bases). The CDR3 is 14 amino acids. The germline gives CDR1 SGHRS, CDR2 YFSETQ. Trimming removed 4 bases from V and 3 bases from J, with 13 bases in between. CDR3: CASSQTGKDTEAFF. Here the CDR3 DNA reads TGCGCCAGCAGCCAAACAGGGAAGGACACTGAAGCTTTCTTT.

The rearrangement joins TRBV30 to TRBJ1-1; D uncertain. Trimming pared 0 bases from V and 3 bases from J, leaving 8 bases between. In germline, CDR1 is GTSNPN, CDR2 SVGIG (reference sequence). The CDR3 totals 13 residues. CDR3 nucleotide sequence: TGTGCCTGGAGTGTGGCTGGGGACACTGAAGCTTTCTTT. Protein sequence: CAWSVAGDTEAFF.

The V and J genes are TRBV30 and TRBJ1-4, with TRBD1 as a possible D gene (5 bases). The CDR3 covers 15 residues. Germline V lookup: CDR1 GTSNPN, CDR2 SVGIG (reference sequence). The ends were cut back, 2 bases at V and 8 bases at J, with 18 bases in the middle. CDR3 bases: TGTGCCTGGAGTTTAACGGCCTCGGGGGGGGAAAAACTGTTTTTT. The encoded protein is CAWSLTASGGEKLFF.

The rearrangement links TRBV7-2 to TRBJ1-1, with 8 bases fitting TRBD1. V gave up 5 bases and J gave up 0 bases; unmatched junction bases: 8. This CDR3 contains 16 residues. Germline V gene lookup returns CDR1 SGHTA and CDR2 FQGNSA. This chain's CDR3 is CASSPQGALLNTEAFF. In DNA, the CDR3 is TGTGCCAGCAGCCCCCAGGGGGCGCTTTTGAACACTGAAGCTTTCTTT. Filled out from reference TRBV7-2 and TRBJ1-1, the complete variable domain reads GAGVSQSPSNKVTEKGKDVELRCDPISGHTALYWYRQSLGQGLEFLIYFQGNSAPDKSGLPSDRFSAERTGGSVSTLTIQRTQQEDSAVYLCASSPQGALLNTEAFFGQGTRLTVV.

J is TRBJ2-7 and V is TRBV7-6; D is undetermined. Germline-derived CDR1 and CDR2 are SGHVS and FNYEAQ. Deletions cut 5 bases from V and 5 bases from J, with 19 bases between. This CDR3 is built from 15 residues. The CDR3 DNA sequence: TGTGCCAGCAGCAAGAGATCGGGTTTCTCTGACGAGCAGTACTTC. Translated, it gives CASSKRSGFSDEQYF.

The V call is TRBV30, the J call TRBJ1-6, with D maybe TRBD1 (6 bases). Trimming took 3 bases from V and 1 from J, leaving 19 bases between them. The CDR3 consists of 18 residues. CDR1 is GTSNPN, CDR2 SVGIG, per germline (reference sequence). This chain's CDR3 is CAWSVLGRGGSYNSPLHF. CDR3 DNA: TGTGCCTGGAGCGTACTCGGGAGGGGGGGGTCCTATAATTCACCCCTCCACTTT.

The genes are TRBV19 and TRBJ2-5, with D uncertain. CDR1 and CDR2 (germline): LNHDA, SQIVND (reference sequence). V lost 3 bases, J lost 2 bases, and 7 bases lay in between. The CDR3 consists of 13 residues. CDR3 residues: CASSITRQETQYF. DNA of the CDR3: TGTGCCAGTAGTATTACCAGGCAAGAGACCCAGTACTTC.

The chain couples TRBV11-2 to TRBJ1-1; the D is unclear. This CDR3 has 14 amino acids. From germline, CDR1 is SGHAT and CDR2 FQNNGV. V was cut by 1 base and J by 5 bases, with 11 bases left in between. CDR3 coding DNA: TGTGCCAGCAGCTTAGTTCAGGCGGGAACTGAAGCTTTCTTT. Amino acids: CASSLVQAGTEAFF.

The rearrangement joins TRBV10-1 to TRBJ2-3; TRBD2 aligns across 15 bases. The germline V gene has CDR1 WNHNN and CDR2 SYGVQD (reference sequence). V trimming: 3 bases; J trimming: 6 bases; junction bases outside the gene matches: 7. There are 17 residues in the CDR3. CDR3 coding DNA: TGCGCCAGCAGTGAAGGGACTAGCGGGGGGATGAGTGATACGCAGTATTTT. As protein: CASSEGTSGGMSDTQYF.

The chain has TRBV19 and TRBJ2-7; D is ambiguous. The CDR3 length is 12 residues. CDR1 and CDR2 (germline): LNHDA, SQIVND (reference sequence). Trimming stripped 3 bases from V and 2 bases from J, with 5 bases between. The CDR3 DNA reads TGTGCCAGTAGTATTCCCCCCTACGAGCAGTACTTC. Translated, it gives CASSIPPYEQYF. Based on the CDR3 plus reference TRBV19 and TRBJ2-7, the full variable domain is DGGITQSPKYLFRKEGQNVTLSCEQNLNHDAMYWYRQDPGQGLRLIYYSQIVNDFQKGDIAEGYSVSREKKESFPLTVTSAQKNPTAFYLCASSIPPYEQYFGPGTRLTVT.

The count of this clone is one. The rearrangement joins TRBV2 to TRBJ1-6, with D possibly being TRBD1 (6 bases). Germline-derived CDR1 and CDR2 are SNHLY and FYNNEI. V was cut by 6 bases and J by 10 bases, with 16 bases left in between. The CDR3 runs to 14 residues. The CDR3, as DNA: TGTGCCAGCAGGGGTCAGGGGTTGGACTCACCCCTCCACTTT. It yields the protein CASRGQGLDSPLHF. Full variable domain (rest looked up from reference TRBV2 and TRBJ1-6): EPEVTQTPSHQVTQMGQEVILRCVPISNHLYFYWYRQILGQKVEFLVSFYNNEISEKSEIFDDQFSVERPDGSNFTLKIRSTKLEDSAMYFCASRGQGLDSPLHFGNGTRLTVT.

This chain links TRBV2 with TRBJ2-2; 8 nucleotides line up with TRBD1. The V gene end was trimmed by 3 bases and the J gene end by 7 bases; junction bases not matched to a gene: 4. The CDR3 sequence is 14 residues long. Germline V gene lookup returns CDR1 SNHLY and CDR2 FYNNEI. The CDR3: CASSEGQVGGELFF. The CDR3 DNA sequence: TGTGCCAGCAGTGAGGGACAGGTTGGCGGGGAGCTGTTTTTT.

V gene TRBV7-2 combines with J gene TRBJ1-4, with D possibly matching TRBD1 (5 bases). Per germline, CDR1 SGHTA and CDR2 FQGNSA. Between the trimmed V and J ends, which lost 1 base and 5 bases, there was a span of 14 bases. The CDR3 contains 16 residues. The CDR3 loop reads CASSLVGGRVNEKLFF. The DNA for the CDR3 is TGTGCCAGCAGCTTAGTGGGGGGGAGGGTCAATGAAAAACTGTTTTTT.

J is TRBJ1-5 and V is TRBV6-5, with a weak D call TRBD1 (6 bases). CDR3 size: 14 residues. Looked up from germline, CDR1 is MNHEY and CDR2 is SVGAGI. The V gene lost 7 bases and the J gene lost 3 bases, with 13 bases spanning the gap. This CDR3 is CASKEGGFNQPQHF. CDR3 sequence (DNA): TGTGCCAGCAAAGAGGGGGGGTTCAATCAGCCCCAGCATTTT.